This is a list of T cell receptor beta chains from one sample in a study of memory CD4+ T cells and cytomegalovirus serostatus. Sequenced by immunoSEQ multiplex PCR; TCRdb stores in-frame clones only, minus some. The profile shows tens of thousands of clones, about 74% of them singletons. Sequenced input: memory CD4+ T cells from blood. These receptors were obtained from an adult in good health and CMV-seronegative. CDR3s include the opening cysteine and the closing phenylalanine or tryptophan. Some rows mark clone size as missing; the rest say once, few, many or name a class of expanded clone.

j_gene | abundance | v_gene | CDR3aa
TRBJ2-1 | few | TRBV4-1 | CASSPPIQAASGNEQFF
TRBJ1-2 | - | TRBV11-2 | CASSLGLGNYGYTF
TRBJ1-3 | - | TRBV25-1 | CASSDRGTSSGNTIYF
TRBJ2-1 | - | TRBV7-7 | CASSLAGRVNEQFF
TRBJ2-3 | - | TRBV18 | CASSPPASDLGDTQYF
TRBJ1-5 | - | TRBV5-1 | CASSLGQGGPQHF
TRBJ2-1 | - | TRBV5-6 | CASSSPGQGYNEQFF
TRBJ1-1 | - | TRBV27 | CASSIRGNTEAFF
TRBJ2-1 | once | TRBV30 | CAWTPGQGRYEQFF
TRBJ1-3 | few | TRBV28 | CASMTSGTGGNTIYF
TRBJ2-5 | - | TRBV5-1 | CASKAEETQYF
TRBJ2-2 | - | TRBV4-1 | CASRLDLTNTGELFF
TRBJ1-2 | - | TRBV6-6 | CASSYPGAGGSPTF
TRBJ2-3 | - | TRBV7-2 | CASSPAASGITDTQYF
TRBJ2-2 | few | TRBV4-1 | CASSQGWDRATGELFF
TRBJ1-2 | - | TRBV2 | CASVDTGAYTF
TRBJ2-7 | - | TRBV28 | CASSLDGPSYEQYF
TRBJ2-3 | once | TRBV9 | CASSPRTFTDTQYF
TRBJ1-5 | few | TRBV30 | CAWSGDSNQPQHF
TRBJ2-7 | few | TRBV6-6 | CASSGTAYEQYF
TRBJ2-2 | many | TRBV27 | CASRDAANTGELFF
TRBJ2-5 | few | TRBV29-1 | CSVDGPKAWETQYF
TRBJ1-4 | - | TRBV6-5 | CASSYSNEGNEKLFF
TRBJ1-6 | few | TRBV6-1 | CASSGQGANSPLHF
TRBJ1-5 | few | TRBV11-2 | CASSETQGAFQPQHF
TRBJ1-5 | - | TRBV18 | CASSPQGGGQPQHF
TRBJ2-3 | few | TRBV30 | CAWSVASTDTQYF
TRBJ2-5 | - | TRBV6-5 | CASSFGPGTGMTQYF
TRBJ2-7 | once | TRBV2 | CASSVDRQGQYF
TRBJ1-6 | - | TRBV7-2 | CASSEQGPNNSPLHF
TRBJ1-4 | - | TRBV28 | CASSLFFGDNEKLFF
TRBJ1-5 | - | TRBV14 | CASSQDWPKGLVSGNQPQHF
TRBJ1-2 | - | TRBV5-1 | CASSQGTGGYGYTF
TRBJ1-5 | - | TRBV20-1 | CSARDPGGQHF
TRBJ1-1 | few | TRBV27 | CASSLWGANTEAFF
TRBJ1-2 | - | TRBV7-2 | CASSLGGGGYTSGYTF
TRBJ1-1 | - | TRBV18 | CASSWGQRNTEAFF
TRBJ2-1 | - | TRBV2 | CASRATSGSDNEQFF
TRBJ1-6 | few | TRBV6-5 | CASSYNRESPLHF
TRBJ2-1 | - | TRBV9 | CASSARTSGGQEQFF
TRBJ1-2 | - | TRBV18 | CASSAKGLNYGYTF
TRBJ1-2 | - | TRBV28 | CASLDNYGYTF
TRBJ1-4 | - | TRBV6-1 | CASINRDGEKLFF
TRBJ1-5 | - | TRBV28 | CASSQGGSNQPQHF
TRBJ2-7 | - | TRBV28 | CASSNSYEQYF
TRBJ1-5 | once | TRBV10-3 | CAISESKIYSNQPQHF
TRBJ1-2 | - | TRBV5-8 | CASSLVQVNYGYTF
TRBJ1-1 | few | TRBV4-1 | CASSRNGQEFSEAFF
TRBJ1-2 | - | TRBV15 | CATSRTGDNYGYTF
TRBJ1-3 | few | TRBV19 | CASSMIESSGNTIYF